Each of the 32 T cell receptor beta chains below was sequenced from the same sample in a study of blood T cell repertoires in COVID-19. The assay was immunoSEQ multiplex PCR, and TCRdb's table has in-frame clones only and misses some. The sample includes fewer than 350,000 clones, about 86% of them seen just once. The sample comprised peripheral blood. All receptors derive from a woman aged 25 to 39 who had recovered from COVID-19.

In its sample, this clone was seen once. V usage is TRBV6-5 and J usage is TRBJ2-1; D is possibly TRBD2 (6 bases). The CDR3 sequence is 15 residues long. V was trimmed by 5 bases and J by 0 bases, leaving 11 bases between them. Germline V gene lookup returns CDR1 MNHEY and CDR2 SVGAGI. The CDR3 DNA is TGTGCCAGCAGTCAGCTCGGGAGCTCCTACAATGAGCAGTTCTTC. This sequence encodes CASSQLGSSYNEQFF.

J is TRBJ2-2 and V is TRBV7-3; D possibly corresponds to TRBD2 (5 bases). Germline-derived CDR1 and CDR2 are SGHTA and FQGTGA. The V end lost 5 bases, the J end lost 4 bases, and 17 bases lay between the germline ends. The CDR3 has 16 residues. In DNA form, the CDR3 reads TGTGCCAGCAGCCCATCGTCGACACGGGGCACCGGGGAGCTGTTTTTT. Amino acids: CASSPSSTRGTGELFF.

V is TRBV27 and J is TRBJ2-3; 7 nucleotides match TRBD2. The V gene's germline CDR1 is MNHEY and CDR2 SMNVEV (reference sequence). CDR3 length equals 13 residues. V gave up 8 bases and J gave up 2 bases; unmatched junction bases: 4. CDR3 nucleotides: TGTGCCAGCCACCGGGGGGTCACAGATACGCAGTATTTT. It encodes CASHRGVTDTQYF.

The V gene is TRBV19, the J gene TRBJ2-7; 9 positions match TRBD1. Per germline, CDR1 LNHDA and CDR2 SQIVND (reference sequence). This CDR3 is built from 15 residues. V was clipped by 4 bases and J by 3 bases; unmatched bases: 7. The CDR3 nucleotides are TGTGCCAGTAGTAAGGGGGACAGGGCACTCTACGAGCAGTACTTC. Its translation: CASSKGDRALYEQYF.

V and J are TRBV28 and TRBJ1-2, with D possibly TRBD1 on 6 matching bases. The CDR3 spans 13 residues. The V gene lost 3 bases and the J gene lost 7 bases, with 12 bases spanning the gap. Germline-derived CDR1 and CDR2 are MDHEN and SYDVKM. CDR3: CASSFSRTVGYTF. The CDR3 DNA reads as TGTGCCAGCAGTTTCTCGCGGACAGTTGGCTACACCTTC.

V and J are TRBV18 and TRBJ1-1, with a tentative D call TRBD1 (5 bases). Looked up from germline, CDR1 is KGHSH and CDR2 is LQKENI. The V gene lost 6 bases and the J gene lost 0 bases, with 11 bases spanning the gap. This CDR3 spans 14 amino acids. CDR3 DNA: TGTGCCAGCTCGACCGGGGGTATGAACACTGAAGCTTTCTTT. Protein product: CASSTGGMNTEAFF.

The chain carries TRBV7-2 and TRBJ2-7; D might be TRBD2 (7 bases). Between the trimmed V and J ends, which lost 3 bases and 6 bases, there was a span of 15 bases. The CDR3 spans 14 residues. Germline V CDR1 and CDR2: SGHTA, FQGNSA. The DNA for the CDR3 is TGTGCCAGCAGCTTGGGGGGGGGCCTCTTCGAGCAGTACTTC. This encodes CASSLGGGLFEQYF.

The chain recombines TRBV3-1 (or the pseudogene TRBV3-2) with TRBJ1-4; 10 bases fit TRBD1. V lost 6 bases and J lost 11; bases outside the gene matches: 12. This CDR3 is 15 amino acids long. Germline V gene sequence: CDR1 LGHDT, CDR2 YNNKEL (reference sequence). CDR3 nucleotide sequence: TGTGCCAGCAGTGACGGCGGGACAGGGGTTGATAAACTGTTTTTT. It specifies CASSDGGTGVDKLFF.

This chain connects TRBV4-2 to TRBJ1-2, with unresolved D. The CDR3 contains 14 residues. V was clipped by 1 base and J by 8 bases, with 14 bases between them. Germline V gives CDR1 LGHNA, CDR2 YNFKEQ. As DNA, the CDR3 is TGTGCCAGCAGCCAAGTGATAGAGGGCGGAGGCTACACCTTC. This codes for CASSQVIEGGGYTF.

The V gene is TRBV10-3, the J gene TRBJ1-2; D is possibly TRBD1 (6 bases). Trimming cost V 4 bases and J 3 bases, with 12 bases left between them. This CDR3 has 14 amino acids. The germline gives CDR1 ENHRY, CDR2 SYGVKD. The CDR3 loop is CAISGAGVYYGYTF. CDR3 bases: TGTGCCATCAGTGGGGCAGGGGTCTACTATGGCTACACCTTC.

The genes are TRBV9 and TRBJ2-2, with 7 bases aligning to TRBD1. Germline V CDR1 and CDR2: SGDLS, YYNGEE. With V trimmed by 3 bases and J by 2 bases, 1 base remained unmatched. The CDR3 runs 14 residues. This chain's CDR3 is CASSGQGNTGELFF. CDR3 sequence (DNA): TGTGCCAGCAGCGGACAGGGAAACACCGGGGAGCTGTTTTTT.

V gene TRBV7-2 combines with J gene TRBJ2-2; TRBD2 matches at 13 bases. Per the germline V gene, CDR1 is SGHTA and CDR2 is FQGNSA. V gave up 5 bases and J gave up 8 bases; unmatched junction bases: 14. CDR3 length equals 18 residues. CDR3 sequence: CASSRGTSGMYGIGELFF. CDR3 DNA sequence: TGTGCCAGCAGCAGGGGGACTAGCGGGATGTACGGGATAGGGGAGCTGTTTTTT.

V is TRBV30 and J is TRBJ1-1; D uncertain. In germline, CDR1 is GTSNPN, CDR2 SVGIG (reference sequence). The germline V and J ends were trimmed by 7 bases and 0 bases, with 12 bases remaining between them. This CDR3 has 13 residues. CDR3 bases: TGTGCCTCCCCGGGGAGGCTGAACACTGAAGCTTTCTTT. This encodes CASPGRLNTEAFF.

The chain carries TRBV3-1 (or the pseudogene TRBV3-2) and TRBJ1-2, with a tentative D call TRBD1 (6 bases). Germline assignment: CDR1 LGHDT and CDR2 YNNKEL (reference sequence). V was shortened by 4 bases and J by 4 bases, with 13 bases between the two germline ends. The CDR3 spans 14 residues. Written as DNA, the CDR3 is TGTGCCAGCAGCCCCCCCAGAGGGGGCTATGGCTACACCTTC. It yields the protein CASSPPRGGYGYTF.

This clone was counted once. The V call is TRBV19, the J call TRBJ2-5, with 11 bases matching TRBD2. Germline CDR1 reads LNHDA; CDR2 reads SQIVND (reference sequence). There are 15 residues in the CDR3. V lost 8 bases and J lost 9; bases outside the gene matches: 14. The CDR3 region has the DNA TGTGCCAGTGGGCCGGGACTAGCGGATCGGGGGGCCCAGTACTTC. Protein sequence: CASGPGLADRGAQYF.

The J gene is TRBJ1-1, the V gene TRBV6-5, with a weak D call TRBD1 (5 bases). The germline CDR1 and CDR2 sequences are MNHEY and SVGAGI. The CDR3 has 13 residues. Between the trimmed V and J ends, which lost 5 bases and 5 bases, there was a span of 12 bases. The CDR3 DNA follows: TGTGCCAGCAGTCGCAGGGAAACAACTGAAGCTTTCTTT. Encoded protein: CASSRRETTEAFF.

V usage is TRBV9 and J usage is TRBJ1-5; 8 bases are shared with TRBD1. Germline CDR1 reads SGDLS; CDR2 reads YYNGEE. The CDR3 runs 17 residues. The V gene end was trimmed by 2 bases and the J gene end by 0 bases; junction bases not matched to a gene: 7. The CDR3 region has the DNA TGTGCCAGCAGCGTCCCGGACAGGGAATATAGCAATCAGCCCCAGCATTTT. It is translated as CASSVPDREYSNQPQHF.

This chain links TRBV7-9 with TRBJ1-1; D perhaps matches TRBD1 (6 bases). Looked up from germline, CDR1 is SEHNR and CDR2 is FQNEAQ (reference sequence). The V end was cut by 5 bases, the J end by 10 bases, with 14 bases between. The CDR3 extends over 12 amino acids. As DNA, the CDR3 is TGTGCCAGCAGCGTACTAACAGGGCCAGCTTTCTTT. It specifies CASSVLTGPAFF.

Regarding this clone: This sample includes further DNA sequences coding for the same CDR3. The rearrangement joins TRBV6-1 to TRBJ1-2; D remains unclear. This CDR3 contains 12 residues. The V gene's germline CDR1 is MNHNS and CDR2 SASEGT. V was trimmed by 2 bases and J by 7 bases, leaving 8 bases between them. The CDR3 sequence is CASSEPPGGYTF. The CDR3, as DNA: TGTGCCAGCAGTGAACCACCCGGTGGCTACACCTTC.

V gene TRBV27 combines with J gene TRBJ2-7; 11 nucleotides line up with TRBD2. The CDR3 spans 14 residues. Germline V lookup: CDR1 MNHEY, CDR2 SMNVEV (reference sequence). The trim removed 4 bases at V and 6 bases at J, leaving 5 bases unmatched. CDR3 protein: CASSYSGRAREQYF. CDR3 DNA sequence: TGTGCCAGCAGTTATAGCGGGAGGGCCCGCGAGCAGTACTTC.

This chain links TRBV10-3 with TRBJ1-1; TRBD1 is a possible D gene (6 bases). The V end was cut by 7 bases, the J end by 2 bases, with 14 bases between. The germline gives CDR1 ENHRY, CDR2 SYGVKD. This CDR3 region has 14 residues. CDR3 residues: CAIKEPGENTEAFF. The DNA for the CDR3 is TGTGCCATCAAGGAGCCAGGGGAAAACACTGAAGCTTTCTTT.

J is TRBJ1-2 and V is TRBV19; weak D call: TRBD1 (5 bases). The CDR3 sequence is 13 residues long. Germline V gene sequence: CDR1 LNHDA, CDR2 SQIVND (reference sequence). The V and J ends lost 1 base and 2 bases respectively, with 5 bases between them. For the CDR3, the DNA is TGTGCCAGTAGTATAGCAGGGAACTATGGCTACACCTTC. Its translation: CASSIAGNYGYTF.

This chain joins TRBV28 and TRBJ2-2, with 12 positions matching TRBD2. CDR3 length: 16 amino acids. Trimming at V came to 3 bases and at J to 5 bases, leaving 4 bases not matched to a gene. Germline CDR1 MDHEN, CDR2 SYDVKM. DNA of the CDR3: TGTGCCAGCAGTTTGATGACTAGCGGGAGTACCGGGGAGCTGTTTTTT. Translated: CASSLMTSGSTGELFF.

The chain has TRBV7-9 and TRBJ2-2; 8 bases are a match to TRBD2. The CDR3 is made up of 17 amino acids. The germline V gene has CDR1 SEHNR and CDR2 FQNEAQ (reference sequence). V was clipped by 7 bases and J by 1 base; unmatched bases: 11. The CDR3 nucleotides read TGTGCCAGCACCTCCACGGGAGGGAACTTGAACACCGGGGAGCTGTTTTTT. It encodes CASTSTGGNLNTGELFF.

The rearrangement links TRBV5-1 to TRBJ2-3, with D unclear. The CDR3 loop spans 14 amino acids. The germline V gene encodes CDR1 SGHRS and CDR2 YFSETQ. V lost 5 bases, J lost 2 bases, and 12 bases lay in between. This chain's CDR3 is CASRPDLYTDTQYF. The CDR3 DNA reads as TGCGCCAGCAGACCCGACTTGTACACAGATACGCAGTATTTT.

The table lists this clone with a few counts. This chain connects TRBV2 to TRBJ1-5; the match to TRBD1 covers 10 bases. The CDR3 contains 17 residues. The germline V gene has CDR1 SNHLY and CDR2 FYNNEI. Trimming at V came to 6 bases and at J to 0 bases, leaving 8 bases not matched to a gene. CDR3 protein: CASRTGTGDYSNQPQHF. The CDR3, as DNA: TGTGCCAGCAGGACCGGGACAGGGGATTATAGCAATCAGCCCCAGCATTTT.

The chain carries TRBV5-1 and TRBJ2-2; D is undetermined. The CDR3 is 13 residues long. The germline gives CDR1 SGHRS, CDR2 YFSETQ. V was cut by 6 bases and J by 1 base, with 7 bases left in between. CDR3 in DNA: TGCGCCAGCAAACCGCGGAACACCGGGGAGCTGTTTTTT. Protein product: CASKPRNTGELFF.

This sequence joins TRBV7-2 and TRBJ2-2, with D maybe TRBD2 (5 bases). The germline V gene encodes CDR1 SGHTA and CDR2 FQGNSA. The CDR3 is made up of 14 amino acids. V lost 3 bases and J 3 bases, leaving 8 bases between the germline ends. The CDR3 region is CASSFEDYTGELFF. As DNA, the CDR3 is TGTGCCAGCAGCTTCGAGGACTACACCGGGGAGCTGTTTTTT. Variable domain in full (rest from reference TRBV7-2 and TRBJ2-2): GAGVSQSPSNKVTEKGKDVELRCDPISGHTALYWYRQSLGQGLEFLIYFQGNSAPDKSGLPSDRFSAERTGGSVSTLTIQRTQQEDSAVYLCASSFEDYTGELFFGEGSRLTVL.

The rearrangement uses TRBV27 and TRBJ2-1; D remains ambiguous. CDR3 length: 15 amino acids. V lost 6 bases and J 0 bases, leaving 12 bases between the germline ends. Per germline, CDR1 MNHEY and CDR2 SMNVEV (reference sequence). CDR3 in DNA: TGTGCCAGCAGAGAACAGCTGAGCTCCTACAATGAGCAGTTCTTC. It codes for CASREQLSSYNEQFF.

This clone was counted a few times. The gene calls are TRBV27 and TRBJ1-6, with 7 bases identical to TRBD1. The CDR3 runs 15 residues. Germline V gene sequence: CDR1 MNHEY, CDR2 SMNVEV (reference sequence). Trimming removed 4 bases from V and 7 bases from J; junction bases left unmatched: 7. The CDR3 DNA is TGTGCCAGCAGTTCGGGACAGTTGGTAAATTCACCCCTCCACTTT. It specifies CASSSGQLVNSPLHF.

V and J are TRBV19 and TRBJ2-7, with TRBD1 matching over 9 bases. This CDR3 is 18 amino acids long. The V and J ends lost 4 bases and 4 bases, in that order; junction bases with no gene match: 17. Looked up from germline, CDR1 is LNHDA and CDR2 is SQIVND (reference sequence). The CDR3 DNA is TGTGCCAGTAGTAGGGTCTTGTTCCGGGACAGGGAGATGTACGAGCAGTACTTC. It is translated as CASSRVLFRDREMYEQYF.

CDR3 loop: CASSQVSSANYGYTF. DNA of the CDR3: TGCGCCAGCAGCCAAGTATCCAGCGCTAACTATGGCTACACCTTC. The chain joins TRBV4-1 to TRBJ1-2; unclear D gene. V was pared by 1 base and J by 0 bases, with 9 bases between. Germline CDR1 is MGHRA and CDR2 is YSYEKL. The CDR3 covers 15 residues.